The clone carrying this T cell receptor (beta chain) showed up just a few times. Authors' processing steps: Nucleated cell number was recorded as an estimate derived from reference gene primer amplification. The table came from immunoSEQ multiplex PCR; TCRdb's copy has only in-frame clones and leaves some out. The DNA was the basis for D and trimming; V, J and clone size are from that table. This sample has about 68,000 clones, with almost 85% found just once. CDR1 SGHAT and CDR2 FQNNGV come from the germline V gene. The CDR3 consists of 14 residues. The V end was cut by 2 bases, the J end by 3 bases, with 7 bases between. This entry belongs to a study of blood T cell repertoires in COVID-19.

J is TRBJ2-2 and V is TRBV11-2, with a weak D call TRBD2 (6 bases). The TCR was taken from a man between 45 and 60 years old with acute or convalescent COVID-19. Sequences were obtained from peripheral blood. The CDR3 DNA reads as TGTGCCAGCAGCTTACTAGCGTACACCGGGGAGCTGTTTTTT. This encodes CASSLLAYTGELFF.